Listed here are 3 T cell receptor beta chains from one sample, sequenced in a study of cytomegalovirus exposure and HLA in healthy donors. The repertoire was sequenced with immunoSEQ multiplex PCR; TCRdb's copy has only in-frame clones and lacks some. The sample records about 110,000 clones, 88% being singletons. Specimen: PBMCs. The origin of the receptors is a woman younger than 45 in good health and CMV-seropositive.

This clone was observed a handful of times. The same CDR3 arises from other DNA sequences in this sample as well. The chain uses TRBV2 and TRBJ1-5, with TRBD1 matching over 9 bases. Trimming cost V 6 bases and J 4 bases; bases outside gene matches: 7. CDR3 length: 15 residues. Germline CDR1 is SNHLY and CDR2 is FYNNEI. For the CDR3, the DNA is TGTGCCAGCAGACCCGACAGGGGGAATAATCAGCCCCAGCATTTT. This sequence encodes CASRPDRGNNQPQHF.

The chain links TRBV9 to TRBJ2-2; no reliable D call. The germline V and J ends were trimmed by 5 bases and 2 bases, with 10 bases remaining between them. Germline V CDR1 and CDR2: SGDLS, YYNGEE. The CDR3 extends over 14 amino acids. DNA for the CDR3: TGTGCCAGCAGACCTACAGAAAACACCGGGGAGCTGTTTTTT. Its translation: CASRPTENTGELFF.

The chain is built from TRBV5-4 and TRBJ2-4; 10 bases line up with TRBD2. The CDR3 spans 16 residues. Trimming removed 3 bases from V and 1 base from J; junction bases left unmatched: 4. Germline-derived CDR1 and CDR2 are SGHNT and YYREEE (reference sequence). Here the CDR3 DNA reads TGTGCCAGCAGCTGGGAGGGACTAGCGGCCAAAAACATTCAGTACTTC. Translated: CASSWEGLAAKNIQYF.